The next 7 T cell receptor beta chains were all read from a single sample in a study of T cell changes during pregnancy in multiple sclerosis. Using immunoSEQ multiplex PCR, the repertoire was profiled, and TCRdb retains in-frame clones only, with some absent. The sample shows about 39,000 clones, 90% of them seen only once. The sequencing used CD4+ T cells from peripheral blood mononuclear cells, collected in the first trimester of pregnancy. These receptors all come from a female donor in good health, enrolled as a control in a pregnancy study.

The chain employs TRBV19 and TRBJ2-2, with D perhaps TRBD2 (6 bases). Germline CDR1 LNHDA, CDR2 SQIVND (reference sequence). V was pared by 3 bases and J by 8 bases, with 13 bases between. CDR3 length: 14 amino acids. CDR3 protein: CASSMWDSRGELFF. The DNA for the CDR3 is TGTGCCAGTAGTATGTGGGACTCCAGAGGGGAGCTGTTTTTT.

The chain is built from TRBV7-9 and TRBJ1-3; no reliable D call. Between the trimmed V and J ends, which lost 0 bases and 0 bases, there was a span of 6 bases. Germline V gene lookup returns CDR1 SEHNR and CDR2 FQNEAQ (reference sequence). This CDR3 comprises 15 residues. CDR3 amino acids: CASSLASGSGNTIYF. The DNA of the CDR3 is TGTGCCAGCAGCTTAGCGTCGGGCTCTGGAAACACCATATATTTT.

The chain couples TRBV4-3 to TRBJ2-7; TRBD1 matches at 8 bases. V lost 3 bases and J lost 2; bases outside the gene matches: 6. The CDR3 spans 15 residues. Germline V gene lookup returns CDR1 LGHNA and CDR2 YSLEER. The DNA of the CDR3 is TGCGCCAGCAGCCATAGACAGGGGACAGCCTACGAGCAGTACTTC. It specifies CASSHRQGTAYEQYF.

V gene TRBV6-6 combines with J gene TRBJ2-7; 9 nucleotides agree with TRBD1. The CDR3 runs to 13 residues. With 6 bases clipped from V and 9 bases from J, the junction kept 9 bases outside the gene matches. Germline CDR1 MNHNY, CDR2 SVGAGI (reference sequence). CDR3 DNA: TGTGCCAGCAGCCAACAGGGGGCTAGCCCGCAGTACTTC. It is translated as CASSQQGASPQYF.

This rearrangement joins TRBV14 to TRBJ1-6; D is undetermined. Deletions cut 4 bases from V and 9 bases from J, with 10 bases between. Germline V CDR1 and CDR2: SGHDN, FVKESK. CDR3 length: 13 residues. CDR3 sequence: CASSPGVGSPLHF. CDR3 DNA: TGTGCCAGCAGCCCCGGGGTAGGTTCACCCCTCCACTTT. The complete variable domain, with remaining parts taken from reference TRBV14 and TRBJ1-6, reads EAGVTQFPSHSVIEKGQTVTLRCDPISGHDNLYWYRRVMGKEIKFLLHFVKESKQDESGMPNNRFLAERTGGTYSTLKVQPAELEDSGVYFCASSPGVGSPLHFGNGTRLTVT.

This chain connects TRBV5-1 to TRBJ2-3, with 11 nucleotides matching TRBD2. The CDR3 is 16 residues long. Germline V gene lookup returns CDR1 SGHRS and CDR2 YFSETQ. V dropped 0 bases and J dropped 3; count of bases not matched to a gene: 3. In nucleotides, the CDR3 is TGCGCCAGCAGCTTGGAGCCTAGCGGGGGGACAGATACGCAGTATTTT. Protein product: CASSLEPSGGTDTQYF.

This chain joins TRBV7-9 and TRBJ2-2; D is unresolved. There are 13 residues in the CDR3. The germline CDR1 and CDR2 sequences are SEHNR and FQNEAQ (reference sequence). The V and J ends lost 2 bases and 5 bases respectively, with 6 bases between them. CDR3 sequence (DNA): TGTGCCAGCAGCTTAATGTTAACCGGGGAGCTGTTTTTT. This gives the protein CASSLMLTGELFF.